Listed below are T cell receptor beta chains from one sample, sequenced in a study of blood T cell repertoires in COVID-19. Libraries were prepared by immunoSEQ multiplex PCR; TCRdb keeps only in-frame clonotypes and omits some of them. Of about 150,000 clones listed, around three quarters are singletons. Sequencing was done on a sample of peripheral blood. The receptors were gathered from a man between 60 and 70 years old with acute or convalescent COVID-19. Each CDR3 is given with its conserved first and last residue. A D gene is named only where the DNA matches it firmly. Not all rows give a size; the values are once, few, many and, for expanded clones, a class.

>TRBV9|TRBJ2-4|NA|NA
TGTGCCAGCAGCGTATCAGACTCCTTTCCCATTCAGTACTTC
CASSVSDSFPIQYF
>TRBV11-2|TRBJ2-1|NA|NA
TGTGCCAGCAGGCAGACAGATCCCTCCTACAATGAGCAGTTCTTC
CASRQTDPSYNEQFF
>TRBV7-2|TRBJ2-3|NA|NA
TGTGCCAGCAGCTCACGATCCTATAGCACAGATACGCAGTATTTT
CASSSRSYSTDTQYF
>TRBV5-4|TRBJ2-1|TRBD2|NA
TGTGCCAGCAGGGGGGGAGCGGGGTCCTACAATGAGCAGTTCTTC
CASRGGAGSYNEQFF
>TRBV19|TRBJ2-1|NA|NA
TGTGCCAGTGGCAGGTATGAGCAGTTCTTC
CASGRYEQFF
>TRBV6-5|TRBJ2-7|TRBD1|NA
TGTGCCAGCAGTTACTCCGGACAGGGGGCAATCGAGCAGTACTTC
CASSYSGQGAIEQYF
>TRBV5-6|TRBJ2-7|NA|NA
TGTGCCAGCAGCTTGGCTGACGAGCAGTACTTC
CASSLADEQYF
>TRBV6-5|TRBJ2-1|NA|NA
TGTGCCAGCAGTTTGAACAGGGAGCAGTTCTTC
CASSLNREQFF
>TRBV6-5|TRBJ1-1|NA|NA
TGTGCCAGCCTATTGAACACTGAAGCTTTCTTT
CASLLNTEAFF
>TRBV28|TRBJ2-7|TRBD2|NA
TGTGCCAGCAGGTTGACTAGCGGGAGGGATCGTGAGCAGTACTTC
CASRLTSGRDREQYF
>TRBV5-8|TRBJ2-3|NA|NA
TGTGCCAGCACCTTTGGTTCGGGCACAGATACGCAGTATTTT
CASTFGSGTDTQYF
>TRBV24-1|TRBJ2-3|TRBD2|NA
TGTGCCACCAGCCCCTCGGGACTAGCGGGGGATACGCAGTATTTT
CATSPSGLAGDTQYF
>TRBV5-6|TRBJ2-7|TRBD2|NA
TGTGCCAGCAGCTTGGGACAGGGAATAGCTAGCGGGAACGAGCAGTACTTC
CASSLGQGIASGNEQYF
>TRBV6-5|TRBJ1-1|TRBD1|once
TGTGCCAGCAATCCGGGACAGGGGGCGCGCGCTGAAGCTTTCTTT
CASNPGQGARAEAFF
>TRBV2|TRBJ2-1|NA|NA
TGTGCCAGCAGCGGGAGAGTCGAGCAGTTCTTC
CASSGRVEQFF
>TRBV6-2/TRBV6-3|TRBJ1-2|NA|few
TGTGCCAGCAGTTACGACACGGGTAAAGGAGGGGCCGGAGCTAACTATGGCTACACCTTC
CASSYDTGKGGAGANYGYTF
>TRBV5-1|TRBJ2-1|NA|NA
TGCGCCAGCAGCTCCGCGGGGCTTACAATGGGGCAGTTCTTC
CASSSAGLTMGQFF
>TRBV7-6|TRBJ2-7|NA|NA
TGTGCCAGCAGCTATAATCGGGCCTACGAGCAGTACTTC
CASSYNRAYEQYF
>TRBV7-9|TRBJ2-1|TRBD2|NA
TGTGCCAGCAGCTTACGGACAAGCGGGATTGGTAATGAGCAGTTCTTC
CASSLRTSGIGNEQFF
>TRBV4-1|TRBJ1-4|NA|NA
TGCGCCAGCAGCCACAGGGCAACTAATGAAAAACTGTTTTTT
CASSHRATNEKLFF
>TRBV11-2|TRBJ2-2|NA|NA
TGTGCCAGCAGACAGGGTTCATACACCGGGGAGCTGTTTTTT
CASRQGSYTGELFF
>TRBV7-9|TRBJ2-3|NA|NA
TGTGCCAGCAGCTTTTCAAGTGGCCTTAGCACAGATACGCAGTATTTT
CASSFSSGLSTDTQYF
>TRBV3-1/TRBV3-2|TRBJ2-1|TRBD2|NA
TGTGCCAGCAGCCCGGGACTAGCCTCGACCGAGCAGTTCTTC
CASSPGLASTEQFF
>TRBV28|TRBJ1-1|NA|once
TGTGCCAGCAGTTTATTGGTGGCAGGGACTGAAGCTTTCTTT
CASSLLVAGTEAFF
>TRBV7-9|TRBJ1-3|TRBD1|few
TGTGCCAGCAGCTCGACAGGGGGCGCAAGGTCCACCATATATTTT
CASSSTGGARSTIYF
>TRBV10-3|TRBJ2-1|TRBD2|NA
TGTGCCACCTCAAGGCGGGAGGGCCTCAATGAGCAGTTCTTC
CATSRREGLNEQFF
>TRBV6-5|TRBJ2-7|TRBD1|few
TGTGCCAGCAGTTTAGACAGGGGGCGTTTCGAGCAGTACTTC
CASSLDRGRFEQYF
>TRBV6-5|TRBJ1-1|NA|NA
TGTGCCAGCAGTAGAGTTGACAGCACTGAAGCTTTCTTT
CASSRVDSTEAFF
>TRBV27|TRBJ2-7|NA|few
TGTGCCAGCAGTTTCAGCATTGGGGCGCGCGTTTACGAGCAGTACTTC
CASSFSIGARVYEQYF